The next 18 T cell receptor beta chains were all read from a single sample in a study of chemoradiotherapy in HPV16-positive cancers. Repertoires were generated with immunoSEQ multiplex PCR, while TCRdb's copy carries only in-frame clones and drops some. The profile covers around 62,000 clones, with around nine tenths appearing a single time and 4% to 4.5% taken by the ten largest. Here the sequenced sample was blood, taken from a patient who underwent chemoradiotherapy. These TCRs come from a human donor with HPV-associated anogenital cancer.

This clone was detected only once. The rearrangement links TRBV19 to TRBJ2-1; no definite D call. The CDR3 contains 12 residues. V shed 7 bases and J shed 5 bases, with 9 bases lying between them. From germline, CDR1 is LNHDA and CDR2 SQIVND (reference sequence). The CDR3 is CASKWGNNEQFF. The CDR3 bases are TGTGCCAGTAAATGGGGAAACAATGAGCAGTTCTTC.

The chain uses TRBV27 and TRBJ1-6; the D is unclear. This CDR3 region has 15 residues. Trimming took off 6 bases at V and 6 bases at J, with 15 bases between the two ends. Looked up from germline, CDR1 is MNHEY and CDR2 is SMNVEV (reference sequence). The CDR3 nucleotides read TGTGCCAGCAGACCCTCCGGCGCCGGTAATTCACCCCTCCACTTT. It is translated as CASRPSGAGNSPLHF.

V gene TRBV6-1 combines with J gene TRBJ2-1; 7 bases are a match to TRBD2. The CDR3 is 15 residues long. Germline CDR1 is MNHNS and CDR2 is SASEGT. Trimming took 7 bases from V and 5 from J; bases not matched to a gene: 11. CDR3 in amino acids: CASNLGGYPHNEQFF. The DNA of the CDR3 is TGTGCCAGCAACCTCGGGGGGTATCCACACAATGAGCAGTTCTTC.

CDR3 residues: CASSSGLAGPTDTQYF. DNA for the CDR3: TGTGCCAGCAGCTCAGGACTAGCGGGTCCCACAGATACGCAGTATTTT. V is TRBV11-3 and J is TRBJ2-3; 11 nucleotides agree with TRBD2. The CDR3 consists of 16 residues. Looked up from germline, CDR1 is SGHNT and CDR2 is YENEEA. Trimming took 4 bases from V and 2 from J; bases not matched to a gene: 5.

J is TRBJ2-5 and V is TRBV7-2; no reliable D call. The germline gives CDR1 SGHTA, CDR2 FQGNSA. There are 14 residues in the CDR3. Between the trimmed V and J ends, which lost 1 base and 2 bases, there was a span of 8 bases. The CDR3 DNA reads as TGTGCCAGCAGCTTAGGTACATTACAAGAGACCCAGTACTTC. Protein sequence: CASSLGTLQETQYF.

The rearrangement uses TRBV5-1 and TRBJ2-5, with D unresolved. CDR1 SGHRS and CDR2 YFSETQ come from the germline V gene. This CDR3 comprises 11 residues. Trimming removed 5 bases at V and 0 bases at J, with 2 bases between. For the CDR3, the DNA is TGCGCCAGCAGGGACCAAGAGACCCAGTACTTC. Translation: CASRDQETQYF. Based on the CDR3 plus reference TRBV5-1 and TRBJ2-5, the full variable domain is KAGVTQTPRYLIKTRGQQVTLSCSPISGHRSVSWYQQTPGQGLQFLFEYFSETQRNKGNFPGRFSGRQFSNSRSEMNVSTLELGDSALYLCASRDQETQYFGPGTRLLVL.

The DNA of the CDR3 is TGCGCCAGCAGCTTGTCAGAACGATCTAGCACAGATACGCAGTATTTT. This encodes CASSLSERSSTDTQYF. The V call is TRBV5-1, the J call TRBJ2-3; D call uncertain. This CDR3 comprises 16 residues. V lost 1 base and J 0 bases, leaving 12 bases between the germline ends. Looked up from germline, CDR1 is SGHRS and CDR2 is YFSETQ.

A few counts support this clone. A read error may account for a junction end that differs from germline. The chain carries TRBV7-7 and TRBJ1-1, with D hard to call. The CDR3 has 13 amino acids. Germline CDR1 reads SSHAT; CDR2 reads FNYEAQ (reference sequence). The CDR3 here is CASSPDGFTEAFF. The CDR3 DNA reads TGTGCTAGCAGCCCTGACGGGTTCACTGAAGCTTTCTTT.

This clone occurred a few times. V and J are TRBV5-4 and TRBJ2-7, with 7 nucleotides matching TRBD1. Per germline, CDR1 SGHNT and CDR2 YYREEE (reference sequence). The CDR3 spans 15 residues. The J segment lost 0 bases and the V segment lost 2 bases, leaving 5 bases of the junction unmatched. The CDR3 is CASSLQDRSSYEQYF. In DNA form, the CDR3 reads TGTGCCAGCAGCTTACAGGACAGGAGCTCCTACGAGCAGTACTTC.

The CDR3 is CATSKGDSGNTIYF. The CDR3 DNA follows: TGTGCCACCAGCAAGGGCGACTCTGGAAACACCATATATTTT. The chain recombines TRBV15 with TRBJ1-3; D gene unclear. This CDR3 comprises 14 residues. In germline, CDR1 is LNHNV, CDR2 YYDKDF (reference sequence). V shed 4 bases and J shed 0 bases, with 7 bases lying between them.

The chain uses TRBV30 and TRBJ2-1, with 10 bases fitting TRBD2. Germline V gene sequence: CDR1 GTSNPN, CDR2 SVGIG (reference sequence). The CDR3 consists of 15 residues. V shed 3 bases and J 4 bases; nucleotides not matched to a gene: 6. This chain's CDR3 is CAWSVLAGRYNEQFF. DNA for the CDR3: TGTGCCTGGAGCGTACTAGCGGGGCGGTACAATGAGCAGTTCTTC.

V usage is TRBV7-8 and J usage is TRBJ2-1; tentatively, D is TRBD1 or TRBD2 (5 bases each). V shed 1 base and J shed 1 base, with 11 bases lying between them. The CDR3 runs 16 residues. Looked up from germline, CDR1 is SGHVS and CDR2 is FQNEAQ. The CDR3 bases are TGTGCCAGCAGCTTAGTTGGGACGAAGTCCTACAATGAGCAGTTCTTC. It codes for CASSLVGTKSYNEQFF.

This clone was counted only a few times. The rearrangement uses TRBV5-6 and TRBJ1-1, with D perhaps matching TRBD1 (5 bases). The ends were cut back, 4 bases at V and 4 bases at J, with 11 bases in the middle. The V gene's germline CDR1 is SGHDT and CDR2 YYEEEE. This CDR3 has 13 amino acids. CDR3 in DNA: TGTGCCAGCAGCCGGGGACCCAGCACTGAAGCTTTCTTT. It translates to CASSRGPSTEAFF.

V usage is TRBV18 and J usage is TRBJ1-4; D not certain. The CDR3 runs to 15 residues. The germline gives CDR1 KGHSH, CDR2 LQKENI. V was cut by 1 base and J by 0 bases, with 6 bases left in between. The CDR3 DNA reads TGTGCCAGCTCACCACAGGGTGCAACTAATGAAAAACTGTTTTTT. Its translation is CASSPQGATNEKLFF.

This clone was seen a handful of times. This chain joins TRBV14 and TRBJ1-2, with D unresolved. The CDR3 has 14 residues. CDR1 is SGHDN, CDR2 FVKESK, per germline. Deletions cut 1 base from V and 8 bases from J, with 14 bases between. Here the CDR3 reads CASSQVVTAMGYTF. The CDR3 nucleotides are TGTGCCAGCAGCCAAGTTGTCACAGCAATGGGCTACACCTTC.

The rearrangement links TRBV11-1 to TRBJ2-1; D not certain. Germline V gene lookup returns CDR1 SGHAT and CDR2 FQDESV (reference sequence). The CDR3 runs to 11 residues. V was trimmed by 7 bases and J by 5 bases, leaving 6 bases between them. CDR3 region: CASTRDNEQFF. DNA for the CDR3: TGTGCCAGCACCCGGGACAATGAGCAGTTCTTC. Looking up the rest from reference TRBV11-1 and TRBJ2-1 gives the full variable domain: EAEVAQSPRYKITEKSQAVAFWCDPISGHATLYWYRQILGQGPELLVQFQDESVVDDSQLPKDRFSAERLKGVDSTLKIQPAELGDSAMYLCASTRDNEQFFGPGTRLTVL.

In nucleotides, the CDR3 is TGCGCCAGCAGCGAAAGGACAGGGGTTGCCGGGGAGCTGTTTTTT. Its protein product is CASSERTGVAGELFF. The chain is built from TRBV5-1 and TRBJ2-2; 9 bases are a match to TRBD1. This CDR3 region has 15 residues. From germline, CDR1 is SGHRS and CDR2 YFSETQ. The ends lost 4 bases at V and 6 bases at J; junction bases unmatched: 7. Together with reference TRBV5-1 and TRBJ2-2, the CDR3 gives the full variable domain: KAGVTQTPRYLIKTRGQQVTLSCSPISGHRSVSWYQQTPGQGLQFLFEYFSETQRNKGNFPGRFSGRQFSNSRSEMNVSTLELGDSALYLCASSERTGVAGELFFGEGSRLTVL.

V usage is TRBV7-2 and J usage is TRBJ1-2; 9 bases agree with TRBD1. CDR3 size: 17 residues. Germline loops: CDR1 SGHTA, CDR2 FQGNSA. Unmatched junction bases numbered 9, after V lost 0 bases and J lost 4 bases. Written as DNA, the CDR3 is TGTGCCAGCAGCTTAGCAAACCGGGACAGGGTTCCCTATGGCTACACCTTC. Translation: CASSLANRDRVPYGYTF. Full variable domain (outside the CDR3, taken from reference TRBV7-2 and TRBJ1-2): GAGVSQSPSNKVTEKGKDVELRCDPISGHTALYWYRQSLGQGLEFLIYFQGNSAPDKSGLPSDRFSAERTGGSVSTLTIQRTQQEDSAVYLCASSLANRDRVPYGYTFGSGTRLTVV.